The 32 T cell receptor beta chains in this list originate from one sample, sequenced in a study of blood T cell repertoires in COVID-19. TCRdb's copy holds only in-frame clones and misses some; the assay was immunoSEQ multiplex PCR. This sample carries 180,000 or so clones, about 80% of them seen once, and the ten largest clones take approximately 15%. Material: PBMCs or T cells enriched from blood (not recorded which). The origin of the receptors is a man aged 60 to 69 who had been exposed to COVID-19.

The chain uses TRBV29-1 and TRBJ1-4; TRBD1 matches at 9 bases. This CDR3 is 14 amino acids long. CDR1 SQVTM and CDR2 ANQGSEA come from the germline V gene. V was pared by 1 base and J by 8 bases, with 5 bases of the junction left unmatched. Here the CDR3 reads CSVEGTGVEEKLFF. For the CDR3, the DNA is TGCAGCGTTGAAGGGACAGGGGTGGAAGAAAAACTGTTTTTT. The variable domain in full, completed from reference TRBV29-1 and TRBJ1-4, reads SAVISQKPSRDICQRGTSLTIQCQVDSQVTMMFWYRQQPGQSLTLIATANQGSEATYESGFVIDKFPISRPNLTFSTLTVSNMSPEDSSIYLCSVEGTGVEEKLFFGSGTQLSVL.

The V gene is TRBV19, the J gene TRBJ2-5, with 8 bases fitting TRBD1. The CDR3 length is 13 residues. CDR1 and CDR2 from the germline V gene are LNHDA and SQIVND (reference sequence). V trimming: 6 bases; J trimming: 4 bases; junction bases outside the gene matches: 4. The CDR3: CASRRTGIETQYF. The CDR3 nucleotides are TGTGCCAGTAGGAGGACAGGGATAGAGACCCAGTACTTC. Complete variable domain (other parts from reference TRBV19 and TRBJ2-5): DGGITQSPKYLFRKEGQNVTLSCEQNLNHDAMYWYRQDPGQGLRLIYYSQIVNDFQKGDIAEGYSVSREKKESFPLTVTSAQKNPTAFYLCASRRTGIETQYFGPGTRLLVL.

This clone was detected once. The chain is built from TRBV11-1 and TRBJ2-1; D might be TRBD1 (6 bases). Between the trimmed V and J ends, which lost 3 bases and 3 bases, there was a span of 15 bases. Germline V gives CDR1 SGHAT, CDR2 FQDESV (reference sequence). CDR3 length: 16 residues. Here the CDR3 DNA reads TGTGCCAGCAGCTTTACCGACAGGAGACGCTACAATGAGCAGTTCTTC. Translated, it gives CASSFTDRRRYNEQFF. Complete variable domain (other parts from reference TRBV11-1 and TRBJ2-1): EAEVAQSPRYKITEKSQAVAFWCDPISGHATLYWYRQILGQGPELLVQFQDESVVDDSQLPKDRFSAERLKGVDSTLKIQPAELGDSAMYLCASSFTDRRRYNEQFFGPGTRLTVL.

In DNA, the CDR3 is TGTGCCAGCTATGCACTAGCGGGAGGCGCAGATACGCAGTATTTT. It translates to CASYALAGGADTQYF. The chain carries TRBV27 and TRBJ2-3; 12 nucleotides agree with TRBD2. The germline CDR1 and CDR2 sequences are MNHEY and SMNVEV (reference sequence). The CDR3 is 15 amino acids. Losses at the gene ends were 8 bases for V and 4 bases for J; bases not matched to a gene: 7.

CDR3 amino acids: CASSLVGESDEQFF. The CDR3 nucleotides are TGTGCCAGCAGTTTAGTGGGAGAGTCTGATGAGCAGTTCTTC. The genes are TRBV28 and TRBJ2-1; D may be TRBD2 (5 bases). V lost 2 bases, J lost 8 bases, and 13 bases lay in between. The V gene's germline CDR1 is MDHEN and CDR2 SYDVKM. There are 14 residues in the CDR3.

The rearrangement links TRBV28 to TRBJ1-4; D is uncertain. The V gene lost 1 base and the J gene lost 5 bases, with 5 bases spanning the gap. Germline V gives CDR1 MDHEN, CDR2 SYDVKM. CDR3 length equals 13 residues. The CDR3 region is CASSLLRNEKLFF. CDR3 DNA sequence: TGTGCCAGCAGTTTATTGCGGAATGAAAAACTGTTTTTT.

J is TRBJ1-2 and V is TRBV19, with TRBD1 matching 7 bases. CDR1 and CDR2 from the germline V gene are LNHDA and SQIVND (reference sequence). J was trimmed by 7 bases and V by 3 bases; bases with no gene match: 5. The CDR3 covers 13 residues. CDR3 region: CASSIDRVLGYTF. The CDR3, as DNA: TGTGCCAGTAGTATCGACAGGGTTCTTGGCTACACCTTC.

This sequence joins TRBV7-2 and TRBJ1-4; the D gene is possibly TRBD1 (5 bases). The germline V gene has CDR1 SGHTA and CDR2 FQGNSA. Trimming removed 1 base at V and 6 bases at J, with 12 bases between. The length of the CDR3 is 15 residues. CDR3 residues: CASSLGARAYEKLFF. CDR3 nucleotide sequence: TGTGCCAGCAGCTTAGGGGCCAGGGCTTATGAAAAACTGTTTTTT.

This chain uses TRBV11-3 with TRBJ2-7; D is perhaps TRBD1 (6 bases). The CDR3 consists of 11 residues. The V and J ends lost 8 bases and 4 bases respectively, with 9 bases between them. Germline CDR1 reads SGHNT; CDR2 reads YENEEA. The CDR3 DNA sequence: TGTGCCAGCGGGACACCATACGAGCAGTACTTC. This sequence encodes CASGTPYEQYF.

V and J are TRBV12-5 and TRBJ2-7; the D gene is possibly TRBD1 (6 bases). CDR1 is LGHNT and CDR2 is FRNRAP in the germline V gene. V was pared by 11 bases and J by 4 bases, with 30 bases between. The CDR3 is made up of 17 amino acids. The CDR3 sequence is CAGPLDRRPGDHYEQYF. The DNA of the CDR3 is TGTGCTGGCCCCCTGGACAGAAGACCTGGAGATCATTACGAGCAGTACTTC.

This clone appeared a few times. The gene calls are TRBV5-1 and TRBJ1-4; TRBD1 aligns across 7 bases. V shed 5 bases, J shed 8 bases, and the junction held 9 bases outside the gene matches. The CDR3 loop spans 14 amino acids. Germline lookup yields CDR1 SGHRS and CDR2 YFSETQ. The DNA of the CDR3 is TGCGCCAGCAGTACAGGGGCAGAAAGAGAAAAACTGTTTTTT. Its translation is CASSTGAEREKLFF.

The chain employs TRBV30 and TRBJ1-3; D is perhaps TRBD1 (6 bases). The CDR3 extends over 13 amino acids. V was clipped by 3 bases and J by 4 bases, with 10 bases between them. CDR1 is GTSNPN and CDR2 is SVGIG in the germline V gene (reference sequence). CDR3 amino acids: CAWRAGAGNTIYF. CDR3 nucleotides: TGTGCCTGGAGGGCAGGGGCGGGAAACACCATATATTTT.

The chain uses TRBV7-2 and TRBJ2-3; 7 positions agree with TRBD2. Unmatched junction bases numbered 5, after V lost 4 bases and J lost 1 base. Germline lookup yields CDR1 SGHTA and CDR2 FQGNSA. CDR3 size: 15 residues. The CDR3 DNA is TGTGCCAGCAGCTCTAGCGGTTGGCGCACAGATACGCAGTATTTT. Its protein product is CASSSSGWRTDTQYF.

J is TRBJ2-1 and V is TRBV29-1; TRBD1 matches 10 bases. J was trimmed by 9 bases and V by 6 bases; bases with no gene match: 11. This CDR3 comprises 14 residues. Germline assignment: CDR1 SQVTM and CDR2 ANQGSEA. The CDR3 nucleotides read TGCAGCGTCAGCTATGGACAGGGGGGAGGTGAGCAGTTCTTC. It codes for CSVSYGQGGGEQFF.

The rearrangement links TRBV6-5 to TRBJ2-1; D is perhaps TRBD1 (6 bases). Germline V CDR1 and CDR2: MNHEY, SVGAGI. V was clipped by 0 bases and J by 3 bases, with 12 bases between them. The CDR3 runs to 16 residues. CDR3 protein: CASSYSIGTHYNEQFF. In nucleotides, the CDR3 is TGTGCCAGCAGTTACTCGATCGGGACACACTACAATGAGCAGTTCTTC.

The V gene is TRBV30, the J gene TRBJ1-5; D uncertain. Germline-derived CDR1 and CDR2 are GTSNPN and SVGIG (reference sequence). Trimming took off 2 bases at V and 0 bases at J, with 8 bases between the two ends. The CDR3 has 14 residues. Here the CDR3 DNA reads TGTGCCTGGAGTTTCGGTGATAGCAATCAGCCCCAGCATTTT. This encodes CAWSFGDSNQPQHF.

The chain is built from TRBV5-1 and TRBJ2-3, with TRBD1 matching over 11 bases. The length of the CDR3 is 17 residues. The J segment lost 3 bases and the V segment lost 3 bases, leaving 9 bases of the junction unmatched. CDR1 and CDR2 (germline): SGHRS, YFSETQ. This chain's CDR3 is CASSWSPGDRGTDTQYF. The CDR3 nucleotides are TGCGCCAGCAGCTGGTCCCCGGGGGACAGGGGGACAGATACGCAGTATTTT.

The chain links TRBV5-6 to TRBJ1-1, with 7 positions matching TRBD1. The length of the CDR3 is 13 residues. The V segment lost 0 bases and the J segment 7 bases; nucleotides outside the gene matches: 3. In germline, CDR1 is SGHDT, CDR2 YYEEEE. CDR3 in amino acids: CASSLGAGGEAFF. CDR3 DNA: TGTGCCAGCAGCTTGGGTGCAGGGGGTGAAGCTTTCTTT.

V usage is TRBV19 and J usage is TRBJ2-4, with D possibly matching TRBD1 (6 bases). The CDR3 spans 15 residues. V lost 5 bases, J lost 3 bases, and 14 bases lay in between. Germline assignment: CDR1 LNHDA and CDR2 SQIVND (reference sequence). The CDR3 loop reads CASSPGQLSKNIQYF. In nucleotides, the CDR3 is TGTGCCAGTAGTCCAGGACAGCTGAGCAAAAACATTCAGTACTTC.

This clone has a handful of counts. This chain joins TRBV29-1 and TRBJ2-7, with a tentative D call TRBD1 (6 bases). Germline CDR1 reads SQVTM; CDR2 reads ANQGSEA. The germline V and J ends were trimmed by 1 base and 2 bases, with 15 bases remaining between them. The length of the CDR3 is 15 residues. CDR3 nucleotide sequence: TGCAGCGTTGAAGTGGGGCAGGGGTTAACCTACGAGCAGTACTTC. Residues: CSVEVGQGLTYEQYF.

The CDR3 DNA is TGCGCCAGCAGCTTGCCAAACGGGACTAGCGGGGGTAGCACAGATACGCAGTATTTT. Its protein is CASSLPNGTSGGSTDTQYF. The gene calls are TRBV5-1 and TRBJ2-3, with 14 nucleotides matching TRBD2. The CDR3 spans 19 residues. The J segment lost 0 bases and the V segment lost 1 base, leaving 7 bases of the junction unmatched. Germline V gives CDR1 SGHRS, CDR2 YFSETQ.

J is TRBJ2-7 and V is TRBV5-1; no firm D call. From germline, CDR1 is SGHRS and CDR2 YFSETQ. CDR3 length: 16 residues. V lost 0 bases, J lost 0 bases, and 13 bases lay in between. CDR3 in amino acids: CASSLGRRPLSYEQYF. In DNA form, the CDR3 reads TGCGCCAGCAGCTTGGGGAGACGGCCCCTCTCCTACGAGCAGTACTTC.

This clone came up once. In DNA form, the CDR3 reads TGTGCCAGCAGCGTCACGACAGGGGCCTCCTACGAGCAGTACTTC. Amino acids: CASSVTTGASYEQYF. The chain has TRBV9 and TRBJ2-7; 8 bases fit TRBD1. CDR3 length: 15 amino acids. Germline CDR1 is SGDLS and CDR2 is YYNGEE. The V segment lost 2 bases and the J segment 0 bases; nucleotides outside the gene matches: 4.

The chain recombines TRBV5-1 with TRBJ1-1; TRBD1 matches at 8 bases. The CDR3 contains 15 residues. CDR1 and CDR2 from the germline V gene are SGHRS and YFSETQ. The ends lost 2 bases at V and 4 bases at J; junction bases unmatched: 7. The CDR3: CASSFQGARGTEAFF. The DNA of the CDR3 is TGCGCCAGCAGCTTTCAGGGGGCGCGAGGCACTGAAGCTTTCTTT.

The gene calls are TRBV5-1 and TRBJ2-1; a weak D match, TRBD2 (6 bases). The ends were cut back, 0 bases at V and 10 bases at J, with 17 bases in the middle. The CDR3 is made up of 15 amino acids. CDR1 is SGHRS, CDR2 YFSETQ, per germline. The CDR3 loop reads CASSLEVRGGYEQFF. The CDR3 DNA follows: TGCGCCAGCAGCTTGGAGGTGCGGGGTGGATACGAGCAGTTCTTC.

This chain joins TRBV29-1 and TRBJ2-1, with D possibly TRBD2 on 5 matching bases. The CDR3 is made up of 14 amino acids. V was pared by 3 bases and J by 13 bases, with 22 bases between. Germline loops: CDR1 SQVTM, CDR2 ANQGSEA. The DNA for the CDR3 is TGCAGCGTTGATATACCGCTTTTCTCCGGGAATCAGTTCTTC. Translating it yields CSVDIPLFSGNQFF.

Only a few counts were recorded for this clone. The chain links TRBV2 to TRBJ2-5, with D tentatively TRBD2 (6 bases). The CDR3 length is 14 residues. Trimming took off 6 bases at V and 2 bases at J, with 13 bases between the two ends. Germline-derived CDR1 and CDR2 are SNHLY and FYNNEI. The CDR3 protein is CASSNIAEQETQYF. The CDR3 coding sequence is TGTGCCAGCAGCAACATAGCGGAGCAAGAGACCCAGTACTTC. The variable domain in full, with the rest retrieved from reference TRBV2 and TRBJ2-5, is EPEVTQTPSHQVTQMGQEVILRCVPISNHLYFYWYRQILGQKVEFLVSFYNNEISEKSEIFDDQFSVERPDGSNFTLKIRSTKLEDSAMYFCASSNIAEQETQYFGPGTRLLVL.

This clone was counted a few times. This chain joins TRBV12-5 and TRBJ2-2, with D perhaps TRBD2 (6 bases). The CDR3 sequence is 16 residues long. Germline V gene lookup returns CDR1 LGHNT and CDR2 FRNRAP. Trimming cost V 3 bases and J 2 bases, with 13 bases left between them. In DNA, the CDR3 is TGTGCTAGTGGTTTCATGTTAGCGGTAAACACCGGGGAGCTGTTTTTT. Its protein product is CASGFMLAVNTGELFF. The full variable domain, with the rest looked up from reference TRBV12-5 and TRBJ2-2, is DARVTQTPRHKVTEMGQEVTMRCQPILGHNTVFWYRQTMMQGLELLAYFRNRAPLDDSGMPKDRFSAEMPDATLATLKIQPSEPRDSAVYFCASGFMLAVNTGELFFGEGSRLTVL.

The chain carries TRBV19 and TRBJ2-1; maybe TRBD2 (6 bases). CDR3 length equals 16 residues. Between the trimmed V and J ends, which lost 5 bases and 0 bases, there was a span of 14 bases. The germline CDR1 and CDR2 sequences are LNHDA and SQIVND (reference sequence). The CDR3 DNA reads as TGTGCCAGTAGTTTCCTCGCGGGGAGCTCCTACAATGAGCAGTTCTTC. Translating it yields CASSFLAGSSYNEQFF.

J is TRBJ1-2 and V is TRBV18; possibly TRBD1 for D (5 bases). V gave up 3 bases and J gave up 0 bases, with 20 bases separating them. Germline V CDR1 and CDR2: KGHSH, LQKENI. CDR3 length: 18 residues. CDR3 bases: TGTGCCAGCTCACCGTCCGTCATTCAGGGCCACCCTAACTATGGCTACACCTTC. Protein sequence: CASSPSVIQGHPNYGYTF.

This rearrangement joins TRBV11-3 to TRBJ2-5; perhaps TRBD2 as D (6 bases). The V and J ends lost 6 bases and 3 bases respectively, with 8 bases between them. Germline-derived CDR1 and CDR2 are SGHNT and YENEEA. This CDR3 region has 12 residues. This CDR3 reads CASSGGEETQYF. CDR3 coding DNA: TGTGCCAGCAGTGGAGGGGAAGAGACCCAGTACTTC.

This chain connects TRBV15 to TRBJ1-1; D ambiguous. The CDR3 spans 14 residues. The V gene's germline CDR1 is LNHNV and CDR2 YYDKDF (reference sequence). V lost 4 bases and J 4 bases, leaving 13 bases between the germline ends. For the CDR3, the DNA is TGTGCCACCAGCACGAGGAGCGCTGGCACTGAAGCTTTCTTT. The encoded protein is CATSTRSAGTEAFF.